This T cell receptor (beta chain) was sequenced for a study of Ad26.COV2.S vaccination and SARS-CoV-2 variants. As to treatment: around 19 received Ad26.COV2.S at low or high dose, single or two shots; about five received placebo; per-sample allocation not given. Collection of the samples took place on day 63 after the first injection of vaccine or placebo. Participants' vaccine, an Ad26 vector, delivered Wuhan-strain SARS-CoV-2 spike. Sequencing was performed with immunoSEQ multiplex PCR; in TCRdb, only in-frame clones are kept and a portion is missing. The sample holds roughly 270,000 clones, over 75% seen once. The V and J ends lost 8 bases and 5 bases respectively, with 7 bases between them. This CDR3 is built from 12 residues.

The sequence came from a person aged 18-65 years who received the Ad26.COV2.S COVID-19 vaccine or a placebo. The sequencing here drew on peripheral blood, taken in a trial of Ad26.COV2.S vaccine versus placebo. The rearrangement joins TRBV12-3 or TRBV12-4 to TRBJ1-6; D is undetermined. CDR3 DNA sequence: TGTGCCAGCCACGGGAATAATTCACCCCTCCACTTT. Translating it yields CASHGNNSPLHF.